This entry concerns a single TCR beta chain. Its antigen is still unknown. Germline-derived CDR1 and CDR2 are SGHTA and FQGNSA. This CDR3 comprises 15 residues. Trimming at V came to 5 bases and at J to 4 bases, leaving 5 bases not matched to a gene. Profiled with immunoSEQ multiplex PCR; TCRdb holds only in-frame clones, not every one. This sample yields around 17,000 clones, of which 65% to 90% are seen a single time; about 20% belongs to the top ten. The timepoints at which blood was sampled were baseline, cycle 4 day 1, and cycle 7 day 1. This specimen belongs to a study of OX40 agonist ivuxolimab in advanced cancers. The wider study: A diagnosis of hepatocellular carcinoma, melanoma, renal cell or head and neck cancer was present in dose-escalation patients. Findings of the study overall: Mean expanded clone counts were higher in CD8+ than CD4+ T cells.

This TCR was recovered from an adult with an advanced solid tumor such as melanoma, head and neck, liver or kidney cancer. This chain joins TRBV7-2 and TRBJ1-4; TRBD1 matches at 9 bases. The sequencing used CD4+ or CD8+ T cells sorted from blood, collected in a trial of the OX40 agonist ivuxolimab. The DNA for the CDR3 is TGTGCCAGCAGCCTTCCGACAGGGGGTAATGAAAAACTGTTTTTT. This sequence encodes CASSLPTGGNEKLFF.